This is a list of T cell receptor beta chains from one sample in a study of OX40 agonist ivuxolimab in advanced cancers. The table came from immunoSEQ multiplex PCR; TCRdb's copy has only in-frame clones and leaves some out. In the table there are roughly 89,000 clones, 80% to 90% of which are singletons. The specimen comprised CD4+ or CD8+ T cells sorted from blood, sampled in a trial of the OX40 agonist ivuxolimab. These receptors were collected from an adult with an advanced solid tumor such as melanoma, head and neck, liver or kidney cancer. The CDR3 runs from the conserved cysteine through the conserved F or W. Each record gives: J gene, D gene, V gene, clone size, CDR3 DNA, CDR3 protein. A D gene is named only where the DNA matches it firmly. The size entry is marked missing in some rows and otherwise reads once, few, many or a size class.

TRBJ1-6,TRBD1,TRBV9,-,TGTGCCAGCAGCGTCGGACAGGGTAGTTCACCCCTCCACTTT,CASSVGQGSSPLHF
TRBJ2-5,TRBD2,TRBV11-3,once,TGTGCCAGCAGCGGACTAGCGGGAGGTCTTAGGGAGACCCAGTACTTC,CASSGLAGGLRETQYF
TRBJ2-3,-,TRBV5-1,-,TGCGCCAGCAGCTGGCACATAGCAGATACGCAGTATTTT,CASSWHIADTQYF
TRBJ1-5,-,TRBV19,-,TGTGCCAGTAGTCAGGGATGGGATAGCAATCAGCCCCAGCATTTT,CASSQGWDSNQPQHF
TRBJ2-3,TRBD2,TRBV5-8,-,TGTGCCAGCAGCTTGGCCAAGACTAGCGGTAGCACAGATACGCAGTATTTT,CASSLAKTSGSTDTQYF
TRBJ1-4,-,TRBV2,-,TGTGCCAGCAGTGATTCCCCGGGACTGATAATCTCTGAAAAACTGTTTTTT,CASSDSPGLIISEKLFF
TRBJ1-2,-,TRBV28,-,TGTGCCAGCAGTCCTTGGGAGGTTAGAAACTATGGCTACACCTTC,CASSPWEVRNYGYTF
TRBJ2-7,-,TRBV5-4,-,TGTGCCAGCAGCCCGGCTATGGGACCGGCCTACGAGCAGTACTTC,CASSPAMGPAYEQYF
TRBJ2-3,-,TRBV6-6,-,TGTGCCAGCAGTTACTCCGGTATCACAGATACGCAGTATTTT,CASSYSGITDTQYF
TRBJ1-2,TRBD1,TRBV11-3,-,TGTGCCAGCGGATTGGGACAGGGGGCGCGAGGCTACACCTTC,CASGLGQGARGYTF
TRBJ1-1,-,TRBV10-3,-,TGTGCCATCGGGAACAGGGAGGACACTGAAGCTTTCTTT,CAIGNREDTEAFF
TRBJ1-1,-,TRBV15,once,TGTGCCACCAGCAGGTGGGGGTTTGAAGCTTTCTTT,CATSRWGFEAFF
TRBJ2-2,-,TRBV27,-,TGTGCCAGCAGTCAAAGGGGCTCCGGGGAGCTGTTTTTT,CASSQRGSGELFF
TRBJ2-7,TRBD2,TRBV30,once,TGTGCCTGGACTACCGGGAGGACCTACGAGCAGTACTTC,CAWTTGRTYEQYF
TRBJ1-5,-,TRBV27,-,TGTGCCAGCAGTTTTTTGGATCAGCCCCAGCATTTT,CASSFLDQPQHF
TRBJ1-2,-,TRBV6-6,-,TGTGCCAGCAGTACGACCAGGTCGGATGGCTACACCTTC,CASSTTRSDGYTF
TRBJ2-1,TRBD1,TRBV5-1,-,TGCGCCAGCAGCAGGGGGACAGGGGGTTTTGATTGGGATGAGCAGTTCTTC,CASSRGTGGFDWDEQFF
TRBJ2-7,TRBD1,TRBV4-1,few,TGCGCCAGCAGGCAAACGGGACAGGGAGTTTACGAGCAGTACTTC,CASRQTGQGVYEQYF
TRBJ1-1,-,TRBV28,few,TGTGCCAGCAGTTTGCCCCTGAACACTGAAGCTTTCTTT,CASSLPLNTEAFF
TRBJ2-1,-,TRBV27,-,TGTGCCAGCACACTGGACAGCTCCTACAATGAGCAGTTCTTC,CASTLDSSYNEQFF
TRBJ1-1,-,TRBV30,-,TGTGCCTGGAGTAAAGCCAGGGCCGCTGAAGCTTTCTTT,CAWSKARAAEAFF
TRBJ1-4,-,TRBV5-5,once,TGTGCCAGCAGCTTGCCTTCAGGGAAGGACGAAAAACTGTTTTTT,CASSLPSGKDEKLFF
TRBJ2-3,TRBD2,TRBV4-1,-,TGCGCCAGCAGCCAAGATAGACTAGCGGGAGCGAGCACAGATACGCAGTATTTT,CASSQDRLAGASTDTQYF
TRBJ1-1,-,TRBV6-5,-,TGTGCCAGCAGTTACCTCGGGACGGGGAACACTGAAGCTTTCTTT,CASSYLGTGNTEAFF
TRBJ2-7,TRBD1,TRBV28,few,TGTGCCAGCAGCCTGACAGGGGGCGAGCAGTACTTC,CASSLTGGEQYF
TRBJ2-1,-,TRBV4-1,-,TGCGCCAGCAGACCCCACATAGCGACCTACAATGAGCAGTTCTTC,CASRPHIATYNEQFF
TRBJ1-1,-,TRBV19,-,TGTGCCAGTAGTCCCCCGCGGGGGGTCGAATTAGCTTTCTTT,CASSPPRGVELAFF
TRBJ2-7,-,TRBV27,-,TGTGCCAGCAGATCCGCCTACGAGCAGTACTTC,CASRSAYEQYF
TRBJ2-1,-,TRBV4-1,-,TGCGCCAGCAGCCAAAAGATCGGCGGATACAATGAGCAGTTCTTC,CASSQKIGGYNEQFF
TRBJ2-7,TRBD2,TRBV27,-,TGTGCCAGCAGTATGACTAGCGGGAGTAGTTACGAGCAGTACTTC,CASSMTSGSSYEQYF
TRBJ1-6,-,TRBV25-1,-,TGTGCCAGCAGTGGGACAGCCAGCACTTCACCCCTCCACTTT,CASSGTASTSPLHF
TRBJ2-3,-,TRBV4-1,once,TGCGCCAGCAGCCAACAGGGTGTGGATACGCAGTATTTT,CASSQQGVDTQYF
TRBJ2-3,TRBD2,TRBV13,-,TGTGCCAGCAGCTTAGGGTCCTTCGGGGGCGGGAGGGCCTATACGCAGTATTTT,CASSLGSFGGGRAYTQYF
TRBJ2-7,-,TRBV18,-,TGTGCCAGCTCTCGGGCCTACGAGCAGTACTTC,CASSRAYEQYF
TRBJ2-3,TRBD2,TRBV20-1,-,TGCTCTAGCGGGGATACAGATACGCAGTATTTT,CSSGDTDTQYF
TRBJ2-1,-,TRBV7-2,-,TGTGCCAGCAGCTTTTACAATGAGCAGTTCTTC,CASSFYNEQFF
TRBJ2-1,-,TRBV2,-,TGTGCCAGCAGTCCCTACGCTAATGAGCAGTTCTTC,CASSPYANEQFF
TRBJ2-7,TRBD2,TRBV9,-,TGTGCCAGCAGCGTAGTGGGAGGGAGCTCCTACGAGCAGTACTTC,CASSVVGGSSYEQYF
TRBJ2-5,TRBD2,TRBV4-1,-,TGCGCCAGCAGCCGAGCGGGAGGGCGGGATGGAGAGACCCAGTACTTC,CASSRAGGRDGETQYF
TRBJ1-1,-,TRBV7-3,-,TGTGCCAGCAGCTTTTATACGAACACTGAAGCTTTCTTT,CASSFYTNTEAFF
TRBJ2-1,TRBD2,TRBV9,-,TGTGCCAGCAGCGGCGGAGACTCAGCGGGGGAAAGCTCCTACAATGAGCAGTTCTTC,CASSGGDSAGESSYNEQFF
TRBJ2-5,TRBD2,TRBV19,-,TGTGCCAGTAGCTCTAGCGGCCAAGAGACCCAGTACTTC,CASSSSGQETQYF
TRBJ2-1,-,TRBV25-1,once,TGTGCCAGCAGTGAATTAGGGAACCGAAATGAGCAGTTCTTC,CASSELGNRNEQFF
TRBJ2-2,-,TRBV30,-,TGTGCCTGGGCCCCGGGACTGGTCACCGGGGAGCTGTTTTTT,CAWAPGLVTGELFF
TRBJ1-2,-,TRBV7-9,-,TGTGCCAGCAGCTTAGGCAGGAGCTATGGCTACACCTTC,CASSLGRSYGYTF
TRBJ1-2,TRBD1,TRBV11-3,-,TGTGCCAGCAGCTCGGGGGACAGTATGGGTCTTGGCTACACCTTC,CASSSGDSMGLGYTF
TRBJ2-7,-,TRBV4-1,once,TGCGCCAGCAGCCAATCTTTAGGACAGTACGAGCAGTACTTC,CASSQSLGQYEQYF
TRBJ2-7,-,TRBV19,-,TGTGCCAGTAGTATAGATAGCTCCTACGAGCAGTACTTC,CASSIDSSYEQYF
TRBJ1-2,TRBD1,TRBV6-1,-,TGTGCCAGCAGTGAAGCGGACAGGTACCTCTATGGCTACACCTTC,CASSEADRYLYGYTF
TRBJ2-5,-,TRBV6-5,-,TGTGCCAGCAGTTACAGGGGGCAAGAGACCCAGTACTTC,CASSYRGQETQYF
TRBJ2-7,-,TRBV6-6,-,TGTGCCAGCAGGGAGGGGGGATACGAGCAGTACTTC,CASREGGYEQYF
TRBJ1-5,-,TRBV2,-,TGTGCCAGCAACCCGGACATGAGAACCAATCAGCCCCAGCATTTT,CASNPDMRTNQPQHF
TRBJ2-3,-,TRBV27,once,TGTGCCAGCAGTCCAGCTAGGGCGCGGACAGATACGCAGTATTTT,CASSPARARTDTQYF